The sequence of this T cell receptor beta chain was determined in a study of molecular identifiers for immune sequencing clone quantification. For the study at large: Across replicate runs, RNA obtained from around 20,000 or 100,000 naive CD8 cells was divided into five, with four undergoing sequencing. Study results and caveats: Jurkat TCR RNA spiked in from one cell could reportedly be detected among approximately 1 million naive cells. Clonotypes topping 20 RNA copies carried over 97% of effector molecules but under 1% of naive ones.

Naive CD8 libraries were made from approximately 20,000 to 1,000,000 sorted cells, and they used 10%, 30% or 50% RNA. About this clonotype: Antigen: not known.

CDR3 length: 13 amino acids. CDR1 and CDR2 from the germline V gene are GTSNPN and SVGIG (reference sequence). Germline trimming cut 5 bases from V and 7 bases from J; bases unmatched to any gene: 7. TCRdb re-derived calls from the PCR reads in MiXCR, one entry per CDR3 protein. The profile shows 490,000 or so distinct CDR3 sequences, roughly 26% of them singletons. This chain connects TRBV30 to TRBJ2-7; 11 bases agree with TRBD2. Sequencing input: naive CD8+ T cells from blood, with Jurkat cell RNA spiked in. The subset denotes: FACS-sorted CD8+CD4-CCR7+CD45RA+ naive T cells. This sequence was found in a human donor in good health. Some libraries in this study had Jurkat cell RNA spiked in. As DNA, the CDR3 is TGTGCCTGGTCCACTAGCGGGAGTGGTGAGCAGTACTTC. Translated: CAWSTSGSGEQYF.